This T cell receptor beta chain comes out of a study of OX40 agonist ivuxolimab in advanced cancers. Looking at the study overall: Patients with hepatocellular carcinoma, melanoma, renal cell or head and neck cancer made up the dose-escalation patients. Of mixed ages from about 23 to 90 and averaging about 56 years, the group was 65% to 85% male.

Germline CDR1 ENHRY, CDR2 SYGVKD. Trimming removed 3 bases from V and 4 bases from J, with 12 bases in between. The CDR3 covers 14 residues. Concerning this clone: As yet, its antigen is unknown.

Profiling relied on immunoSEQ multiplex PCR, and the TCRdb table lists in-frame clones only, not all of them. The sample shows about 70,000 clones, around 88% of them seen only once. Study findings and constraints: Average numbers of expanded clones were greater in CD8+ T cells than in CD4+.

V is TRBV10-3 and J is TRBJ2-5, with a weak D call TRBD1 (6 bases). Sequences were derived from CD4+ or CD8+ T cells sorted from blood, sampled in a trial of the OX40 agonist ivuxolimab. This TCR was recovered from an adult with an advanced solid tumor such as melanoma, head and neck, liver or kidney cancer. In DNA, the CDR3 is TGTGCCATCAGTGACATGGGGGCATTAGAGACCCAGTACTTC. Amino acid sequence: CAISDMGALETQYF.